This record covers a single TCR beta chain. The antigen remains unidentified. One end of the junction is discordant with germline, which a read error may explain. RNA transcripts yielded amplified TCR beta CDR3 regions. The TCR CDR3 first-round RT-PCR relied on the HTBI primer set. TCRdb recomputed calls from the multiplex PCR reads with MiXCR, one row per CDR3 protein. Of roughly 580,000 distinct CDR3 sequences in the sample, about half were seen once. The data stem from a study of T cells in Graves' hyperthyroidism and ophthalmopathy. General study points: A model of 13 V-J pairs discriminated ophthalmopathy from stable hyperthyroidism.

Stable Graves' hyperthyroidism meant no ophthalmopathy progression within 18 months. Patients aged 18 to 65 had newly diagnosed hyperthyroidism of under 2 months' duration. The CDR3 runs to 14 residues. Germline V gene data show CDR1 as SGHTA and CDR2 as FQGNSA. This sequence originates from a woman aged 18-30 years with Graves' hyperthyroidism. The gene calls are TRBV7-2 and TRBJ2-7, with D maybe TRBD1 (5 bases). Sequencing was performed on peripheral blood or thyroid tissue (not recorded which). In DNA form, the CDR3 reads TGCGCCAGCAGCCAATTGGACAACTCCCACGAGCAGTACTTC. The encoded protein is CASSQLDNSHEQYF.